This T cell receptor beta chain was obtained from a study of blood T cells in healthy people across ages. V lost 3 bases and J lost 3, with 12 bases in between. The CDR3 consists of 15 residues. The study drew donors from healthy Caucasian individuals in Russia aged about 6 to 95. Peripheral blood was drawn, ten milliliters per donor. The authors isolated at least 6.5 million PBMCs per sample. The authors ran a second PCR of about 6 to 11 cycles using a sample-barcoded 5' primer and a J-beta primer mix. Each cDNA molecule received a tag from a template-switch adaptor that had 12 random nucleotides. TCRdb re-analysed the 5' RACE reads in MiXCR, keeping a single row per CDR3 protein. Here the sample spans about 1.7 million distinct CDR3 sequences, 28% being singletons.

This TCR came from a woman in her thirties in good health. Sequencing was carried out using blood. V and J are TRBV12-3 or TRBV12-4 and TRBJ2-1, with D perhaps TRBD2 (6 bases). CDR3: CASSFERAGYNEQFF. The CDR3 DNA sequence: TGTGCCAGCAGTTTTGAGCGGGCAGGCTACAATGAGCAGTTCTTC.